This T cell receptor (beta chain) was found in a study of Tregs in tolerant kidney transplant recipients. Study-wide results and limits: Biological reproducibility was not directly addressed in this study.

CFSE-labeled recipient PBMCs were cultured more than 5 days with irradiated graft donor PBMCs, then FACS-sorted. The protocol was immunoSEQ multiplex PCR, while the TCRdb copy is restricted to in-frame clones and leaves out a portion. The sample shows around 2,000 clones, and approximately 5.7% sits with its ten largest clones. Of note for this clone: Its matching antigen is unknown.

This sequence was found in a human patient who received a combined kidney and bone marrow transplant. The starting material was CD8+ T cells from blood cultured with allogeneic cells, obtained before the transplant.

CDR3 DNA, as far as it was read: TGTGCCAGCAGCCCCTTTGGGGGGTCCTACGAG. Translating gives CASSPFGGSYE. The CDR3 reads in full as CASSPFGGSYEQYF. The gene calls are TRBV5-4 and TRBJ2-7; possible D gene TRBD2, 6 bases. Read data end 3 residues before the CDR3 end; the end is taken from the germline J gene. Germline-derived CDR1 and CDR2 are SGHNT and YYREEE (reference sequence). There are 14 residues in the CDR3. Trimming removed 4 bases at V and 1 base at J, with 12 bases between.